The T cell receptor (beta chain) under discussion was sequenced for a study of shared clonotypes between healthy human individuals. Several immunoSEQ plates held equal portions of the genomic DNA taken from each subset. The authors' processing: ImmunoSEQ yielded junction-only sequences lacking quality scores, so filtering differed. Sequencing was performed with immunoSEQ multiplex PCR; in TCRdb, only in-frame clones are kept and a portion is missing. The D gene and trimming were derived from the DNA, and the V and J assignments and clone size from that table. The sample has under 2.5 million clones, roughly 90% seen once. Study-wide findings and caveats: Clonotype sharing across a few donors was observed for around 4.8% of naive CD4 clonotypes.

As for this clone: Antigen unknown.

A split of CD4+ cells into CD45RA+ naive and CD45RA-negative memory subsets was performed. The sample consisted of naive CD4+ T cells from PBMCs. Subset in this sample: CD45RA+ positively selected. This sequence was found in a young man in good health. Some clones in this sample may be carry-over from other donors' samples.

The CDR3 region is CASSFLSSGANVLTF. In nucleotides, the CDR3 is TGTGCCAGCAGCTTCTTGAGCTCTGGGGCCAACGTCCTGACTTTC. This chain connects TRBV7-9 to TRBJ2-6; D gene ambiguous. The germline CDR1 and CDR2 sequences are SEHNR and FQNEAQ (reference sequence). The CDR3 sequence is 15 residues long. V dropped 3 bases and J dropped 0 bases, with 6 bases sitting between them.